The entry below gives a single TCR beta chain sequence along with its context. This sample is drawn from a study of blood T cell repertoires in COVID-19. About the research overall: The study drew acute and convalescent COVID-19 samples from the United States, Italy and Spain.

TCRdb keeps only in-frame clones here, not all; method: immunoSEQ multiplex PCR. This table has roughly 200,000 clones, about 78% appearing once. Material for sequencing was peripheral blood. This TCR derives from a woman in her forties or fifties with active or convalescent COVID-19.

In nucleotides, the CDR3 is TGTGCCAGCAGCGAAGCAGGGGGCGGTCAGCCCCAGCATTTT. This gives the protein CASSEAGGGQPQHF. The chain carries TRBV5-4 and TRBJ1-5; 8 nucleotides agree with TRBD1. CDR1 is SGHNT and CDR2 is YYREEE in the germline V gene (reference sequence). The length of the CDR3 is 14 residues. J gave up 6 bases and V 4 bases, and 6 bases lay outside the gene matches.